Shown below are 12 T cell receptor beta chains from a single sample sequenced in a study of OX40 agonist ivuxolimab in advanced cancers. Receptor libraries were prepared by the immunoSEQ multiplex PCR assay. TCRdb re-hosts the immuneACCESS table, in-frame sequences only. Its copies lack some clones; in the studies checked, an unresolved V gene accounts for under half of them, and the cause for the rest is not known. A total of some 59,000 clones appear in this sample, roughly 87% of them only once. About a sixth of the sample lies in the top ten. The sequencing here drew on CD4+ or CD8+ T cells sorted from blood, taken in a trial of the OX40 agonist ivuxolimab. The source of these receptors is an adult with an advanced solid tumor such as melanoma, head and neck, liver or kidney cancer.

CDR3 nucleotide sequence: TGTGCCAGCCACGGGACGAACACGAACACTGAAGCTTTCTTT. It codes for CASHGTNTNTEAFF. The rearrangement joins TRBV18 to TRBJ1-1; a possible D gene is TRBD1 (5 bases). Germline CDR1 and CDR2: KGHSH and LQKENI. Trimming left V 8 bases short and J 1 base short, with 14 bases between. The CDR3 has 14 amino acids.

This chain connects TRBV7-9 to TRBJ1-3; D gene unclear. Germline-derived CDR1 and CDR2 are SEHNR and FQNEAQ (reference sequence). The CDR3 spans 19 residues. The V end lost 3 bases, the J end lost 0 bases, and 21 bases lay between the germline ends. CDR3 coding DNA: TGTGCCAGCAGCTTGAGCCAGCTCGAACCCCTCTACTCTGGAAACACCATATATTTT. It translates to CASSLSQLEPLYSGNTIYF.

A single count supports this clone. The rearrangement uses TRBV10-1 and TRBJ2-1; tentatively, D is TRBD1 (6 bases). Trimming removed 6 bases from V and 7 bases from J, with 19 bases in between. The germline gives CDR1 WNHNN, CDR2 SYGVQD (reference sequence). CDR3 length: 15 residues. The CDR3 DNA sequence: TGCGCCAGCAGGGGGGTGGGGGCAGGGGTGAATGAGCAGTTCTTC. Translation gives CASRGVGAGVNEQFF.

The chain links TRBV19 to TRBJ2-1; 7 positions agree with TRBD2. V dropped 0 bases and J dropped 0; count of bases not matched to a gene: 2. In germline, CDR1 is LNHDA, CDR2 SQIVND (reference sequence). CDR3 length equals 16 residues. In DNA, the CDR3 is TGTGCCAGTAGTATAGAGGGGGGGTACTCCTACAATGAGCAGTTCTTC. Residues: CASSIEGGYSYNEQFF.

The chain uses TRBV2 and TRBJ2-5; a weak D match, TRBD2 (5 bases). The germline gives CDR1 SNHLY, CDR2 FYNNEI. V was clipped by 5 bases and J by 1 base, with 14 bases between them. This CDR3 contains 15 residues. CDR3 nucleotides: TGTGCCAGCAGTCTAAACTCCGGGATCCAAGAGACCCAGTACTTC. Protein sequence: CASSLNSGIQETQYF.

Only a few counts were recorded for this clone. V is TRBV2 and J is TRBJ2-6; D remains unclear. CDR3 length: 13 amino acids. Germline lookup yields CDR1 SNHLY and CDR2 FYNNEI. V lost 5 bases, J lost 1 base, and 3 bases lay in between. CDR3 in amino acids: CASSKSGANVLTF. The DNA for the CDR3 is TGTGCCAGCAGTAAATCTGGGGCCAACGTCCTGACTTTC.

The gene calls are TRBV19 and TRBJ2-1; D is ambiguous. The CDR3 spans 15 residues. Germline CDR1 LNHDA, CDR2 SQIVND (reference sequence). Deletions cut 0 bases from V and 4 bases from J, with 10 bases between. CDR3 in DNA: TGTGCCAGTAGTATAGACGTGGGAAGGTACAATGAGCAGTTCTTC. Amino acids: CASSIDVGRYNEQFF.

This clone occurred once. The chain uses TRBV15 and TRBJ2-7; D is unresolved. There are 14 residues in the CDR3. V lost 0 bases and J 3 bases, leaving 9 bases between the germline ends. From germline, CDR1 is LNHNV and CDR2 YYDKDF (reference sequence). The CDR3 bases are TGTGCCACCAGCAGAGATAAGGCACGCTACGAGCAGTACTTC. This sequence encodes CATSRDKARYEQYF.

The V and J genes are TRBV18 and TRBJ2-7; TRBD1 is a possible D gene (6 bases). V was pared by 4 bases and J by 4 bases, with 17 bases between. The CDR3 totals 15 residues. Per the germline V gene, CDR1 is KGHSH and CDR2 is LQKENI. The CDR3 sequence is CASSLGTLPLYEQYF. CDR3 bases: TGTGCCAGCTCACTCGGGACACTACCCCTGTACGAGCAGTACTTC.

The chain joins TRBV7-3 to TRBJ1-5; D ambiguous. The CDR3 covers 13 residues. The germline gives CDR1 SGHTA, CDR2 FQGTGA. Trimming removed 7 bases from V and 5 bases from J, with 12 bases in between. The CDR3 loop reads CASTAGGDQPQHF. As DNA, the CDR3 is TGTGCCAGCACGGCGGGCGGCGATCAGCCCCAGCATTTT.

The J gene is TRBJ2-1, the V gene TRBV5-1; 10 positions match TRBD1. The trim removed 0 bases at V and 5 bases at J, leaving 2 bases unmatched. CDR1 SGHRS and CDR2 YFSETQ come from the germline V gene. The CDR3 contains 15 residues. The CDR3 nucleotides are TGCGCCAGCAGCTTGGCCGGGACAGGGGACAATGAGCAGTTCTTC. It encodes CASSLAGTGDNEQFF.

This clone turned up a few times. CDR3 nucleotide sequence: TGTGCCAGCAGCTTGACCTCAGGTGGCTCCTATAATTCACCCCTCCACTTT. Translated, it gives CASSLTSGGSYNSPLHF. The rearrangement joins TRBV7-6 to TRBJ1-6, with D unresolved. V was shortened by 3 bases and J by 0 bases, with 12 bases between the two germline ends. Germline assignment: CDR1 SGHVS and CDR2 FNYEAQ. CDR3 size: 17 residues.